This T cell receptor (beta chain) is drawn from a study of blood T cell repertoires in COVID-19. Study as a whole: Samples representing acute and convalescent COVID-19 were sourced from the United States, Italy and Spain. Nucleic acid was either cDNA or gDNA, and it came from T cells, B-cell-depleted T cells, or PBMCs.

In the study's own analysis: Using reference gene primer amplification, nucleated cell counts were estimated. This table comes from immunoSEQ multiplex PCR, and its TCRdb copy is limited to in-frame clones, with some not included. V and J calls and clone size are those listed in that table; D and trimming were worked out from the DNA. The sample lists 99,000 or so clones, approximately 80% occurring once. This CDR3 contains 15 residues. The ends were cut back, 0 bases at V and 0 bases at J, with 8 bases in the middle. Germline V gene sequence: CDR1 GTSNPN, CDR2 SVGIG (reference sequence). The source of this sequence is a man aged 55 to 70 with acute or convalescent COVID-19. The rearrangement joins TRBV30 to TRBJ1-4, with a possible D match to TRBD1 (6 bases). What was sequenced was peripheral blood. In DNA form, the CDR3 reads TGTGCCTGGAGTGTCTGGGGGCCAACTAATGAAAAACTGTTTTTT. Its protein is CAWSVWGPTNEKLFF.